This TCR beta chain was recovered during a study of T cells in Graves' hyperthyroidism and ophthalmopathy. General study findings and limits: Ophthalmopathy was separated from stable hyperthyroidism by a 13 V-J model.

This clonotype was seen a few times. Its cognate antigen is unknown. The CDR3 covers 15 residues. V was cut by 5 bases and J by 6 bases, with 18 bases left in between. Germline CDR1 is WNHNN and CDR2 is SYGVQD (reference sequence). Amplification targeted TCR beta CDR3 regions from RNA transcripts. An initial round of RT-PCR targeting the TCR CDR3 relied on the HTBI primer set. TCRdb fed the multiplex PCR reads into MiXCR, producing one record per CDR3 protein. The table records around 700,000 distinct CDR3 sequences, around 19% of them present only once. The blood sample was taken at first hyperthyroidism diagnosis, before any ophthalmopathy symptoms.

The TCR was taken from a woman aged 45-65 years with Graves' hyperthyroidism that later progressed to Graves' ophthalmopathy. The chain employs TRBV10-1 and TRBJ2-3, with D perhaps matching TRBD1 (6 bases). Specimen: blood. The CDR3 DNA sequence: TGCGCCAGCAGTCAAGCAGGGGATTTATCGGATACGCAGTATTTT. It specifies CASSQAGDLSDTQYF.